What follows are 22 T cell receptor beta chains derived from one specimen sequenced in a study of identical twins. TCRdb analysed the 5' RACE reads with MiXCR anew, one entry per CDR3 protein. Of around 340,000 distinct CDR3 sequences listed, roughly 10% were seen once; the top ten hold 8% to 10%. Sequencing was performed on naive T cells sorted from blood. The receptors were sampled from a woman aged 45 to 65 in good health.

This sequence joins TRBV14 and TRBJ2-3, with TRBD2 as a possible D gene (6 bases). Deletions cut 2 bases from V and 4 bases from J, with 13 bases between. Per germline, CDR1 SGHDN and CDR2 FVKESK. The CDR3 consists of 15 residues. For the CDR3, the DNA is TGTGCCAGCAGCCAAAAGGGACTGTACCCAGATACGCAGTATTTT. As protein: CASSQKGLYPDTQYF.

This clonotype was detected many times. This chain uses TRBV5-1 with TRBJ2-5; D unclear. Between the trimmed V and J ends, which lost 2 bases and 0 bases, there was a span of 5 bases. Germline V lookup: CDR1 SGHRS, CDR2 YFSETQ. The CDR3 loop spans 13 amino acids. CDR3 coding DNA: TGCGCCAGCAGCTTCTCCTACCAAGAGACCCAGTACTTC. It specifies CASSFSYQETQYF.

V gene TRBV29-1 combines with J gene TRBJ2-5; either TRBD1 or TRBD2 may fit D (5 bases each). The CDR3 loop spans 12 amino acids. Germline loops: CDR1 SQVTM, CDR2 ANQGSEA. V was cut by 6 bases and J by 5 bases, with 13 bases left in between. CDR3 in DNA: TGCAGCGTCGCTAGGGACCGGGAGACCCAGTACTTC. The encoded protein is CSVARDRETQYF.

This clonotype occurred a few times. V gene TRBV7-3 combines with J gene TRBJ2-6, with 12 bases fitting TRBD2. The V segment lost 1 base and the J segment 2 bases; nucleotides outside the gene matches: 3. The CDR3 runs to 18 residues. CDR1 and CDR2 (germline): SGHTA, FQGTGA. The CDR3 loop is CASSLRLAGVPGANVLTF. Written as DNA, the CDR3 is TGTGCCAGCAGCTTAAGACTAGCGGGAGTTCCTGGGGCCAACGTCCTGACTTTC. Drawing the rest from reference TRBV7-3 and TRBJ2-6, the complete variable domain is GAGVSQTPSNKVTEKGKYVELRCDPISGHTALYWYRQSLGQGPEFLIYFQGTGAADDSGLPNDRFFAVRPEGSVSTLKIQRTERGDSAVYLCASSLRLAGVPGANVLTFGAGSRLTVL.

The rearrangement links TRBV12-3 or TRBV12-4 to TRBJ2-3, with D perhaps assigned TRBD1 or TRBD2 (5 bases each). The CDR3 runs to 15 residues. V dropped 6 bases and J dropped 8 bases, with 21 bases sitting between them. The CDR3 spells CASRPPGTPMATQYF. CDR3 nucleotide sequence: TGTGCCAGCAGGCCCCCCGGGACCCCCATGGCTACGCAGTATTTT.

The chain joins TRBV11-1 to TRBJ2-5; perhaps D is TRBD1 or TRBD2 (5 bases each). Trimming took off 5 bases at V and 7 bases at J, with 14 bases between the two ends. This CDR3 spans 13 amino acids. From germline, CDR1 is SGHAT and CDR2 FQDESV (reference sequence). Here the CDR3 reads CASSGDGSVTQYF. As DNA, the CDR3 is TGTGCCAGCAGCGGGGACGGTAGCGTGACCCAGTACTTC.

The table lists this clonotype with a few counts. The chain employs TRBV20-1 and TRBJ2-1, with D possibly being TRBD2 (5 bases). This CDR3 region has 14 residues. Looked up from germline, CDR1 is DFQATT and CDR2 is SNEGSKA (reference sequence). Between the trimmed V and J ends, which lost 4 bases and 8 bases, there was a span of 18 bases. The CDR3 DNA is TGCAGTGCTAAAAATCCCCTTGGAGGTCATGAGCAGTTCTTC. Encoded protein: CSAKNPLGGHEQFF.

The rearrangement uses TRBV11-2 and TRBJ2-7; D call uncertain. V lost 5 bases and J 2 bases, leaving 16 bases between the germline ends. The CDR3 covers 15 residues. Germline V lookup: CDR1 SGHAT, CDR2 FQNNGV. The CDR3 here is CASSRTGMATYEQYF. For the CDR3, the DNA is TGTGCCAGCAGCCGAACTGGGATGGCTACCTACGAGCAGTACTTC.

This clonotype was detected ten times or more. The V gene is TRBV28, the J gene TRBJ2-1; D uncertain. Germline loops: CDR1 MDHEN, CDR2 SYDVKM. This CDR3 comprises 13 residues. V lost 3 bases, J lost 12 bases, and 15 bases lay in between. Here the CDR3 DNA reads TGTGCCAGCAGTTTGGTACTGGCCTGGCGGCAGTTCTTC. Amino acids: CASSLVLAWRQFF.

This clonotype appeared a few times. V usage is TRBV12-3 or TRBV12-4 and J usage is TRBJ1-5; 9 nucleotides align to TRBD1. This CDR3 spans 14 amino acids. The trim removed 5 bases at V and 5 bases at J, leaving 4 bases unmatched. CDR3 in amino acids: CASSGQGTDQPQHF. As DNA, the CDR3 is TGTGCCAGCAGTGGACAGGGGACCGATCAGCCCCAGCATTTT.

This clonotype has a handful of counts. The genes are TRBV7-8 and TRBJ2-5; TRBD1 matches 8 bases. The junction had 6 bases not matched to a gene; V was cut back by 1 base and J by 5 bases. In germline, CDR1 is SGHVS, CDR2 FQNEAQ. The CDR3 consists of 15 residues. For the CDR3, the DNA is TGTGCCAGCAGCTTAGGAGAACAGGGGGTTGAGACCCAGTACTTC. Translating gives CASSLGEQGVETQYF.

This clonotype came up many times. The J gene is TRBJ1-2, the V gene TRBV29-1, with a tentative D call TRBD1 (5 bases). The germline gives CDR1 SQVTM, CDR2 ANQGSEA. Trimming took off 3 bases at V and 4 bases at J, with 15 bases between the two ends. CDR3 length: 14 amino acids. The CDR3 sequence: CSVDAGEVVYGYTF. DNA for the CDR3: TGCAGCGTTGATGCGGGGGAAGTGGTCTATGGCTACACCTTC.

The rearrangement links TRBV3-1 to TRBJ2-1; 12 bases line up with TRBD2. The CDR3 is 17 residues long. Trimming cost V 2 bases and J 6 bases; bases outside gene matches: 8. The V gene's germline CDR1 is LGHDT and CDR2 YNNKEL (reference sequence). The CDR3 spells CASSQRSPGLAGNEQFF. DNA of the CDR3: TGTGCCAGCAGCCAACGCTCTCCGGGACTAGCGGGCAATGAGCAGTTCTTC.

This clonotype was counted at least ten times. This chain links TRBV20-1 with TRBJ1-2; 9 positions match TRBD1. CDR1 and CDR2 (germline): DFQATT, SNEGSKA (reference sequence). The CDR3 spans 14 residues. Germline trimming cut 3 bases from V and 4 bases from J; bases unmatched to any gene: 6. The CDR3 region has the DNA TGCAGTGCTAGGCCCGCGGGACAGGGCTATGGCTACACCTTC. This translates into CSARPAGQGYGYTF.

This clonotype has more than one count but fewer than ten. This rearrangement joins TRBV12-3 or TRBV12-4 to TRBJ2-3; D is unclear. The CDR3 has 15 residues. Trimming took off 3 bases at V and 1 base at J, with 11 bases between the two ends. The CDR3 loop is CASSFKGGGTDTQYF. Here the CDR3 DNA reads TGTGCCAGCAGTTTTAAGGGTGGGGGCACAGATACGCAGTATTTT.

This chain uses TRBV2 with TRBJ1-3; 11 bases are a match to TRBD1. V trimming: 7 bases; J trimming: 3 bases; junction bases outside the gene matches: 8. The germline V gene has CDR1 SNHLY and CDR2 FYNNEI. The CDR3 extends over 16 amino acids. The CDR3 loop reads CASTQDRGLSGNTIYF. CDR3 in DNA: TGTGCCAGCACCCAGGACAGGGGGCTCAGTGGAAACACCATATATTTT. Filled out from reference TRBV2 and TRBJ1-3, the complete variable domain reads EPEVTQTPSHQVTQMGQEVILRCVPISNHLYFYWYRQILGQKVEFLVSFYNNEISEKSEIFDDQFSVERPDGSNFTLKIRSTKLEDSAMYFCASTQDRGLSGNTIYFGEGSWLTVV.

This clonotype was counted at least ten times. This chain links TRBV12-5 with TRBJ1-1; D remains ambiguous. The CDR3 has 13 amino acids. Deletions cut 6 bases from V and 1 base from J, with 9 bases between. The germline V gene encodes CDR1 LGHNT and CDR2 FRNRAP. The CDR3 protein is CASGPGGNTEAFF. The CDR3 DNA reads TGTGCTAGTGGCCCGGGCGGGAACACTGAAGCTTTCTTT.

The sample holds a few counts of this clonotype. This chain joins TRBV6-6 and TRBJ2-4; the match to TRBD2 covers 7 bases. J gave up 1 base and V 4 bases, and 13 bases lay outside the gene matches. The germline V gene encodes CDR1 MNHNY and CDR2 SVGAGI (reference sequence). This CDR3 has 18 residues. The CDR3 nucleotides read TGTGCCAGCAGTTCACCTGGGGGGGGGGGAAGGGCCAAAAACATTCAGTACTTC. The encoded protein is CASSSPGGGGRAKNIQYF.

The CDR3 region has the DNA TGCGCCAGCAGCTTAGTAGCGAGGTCCTACAATGAGCAGTTCTTC. Translating gives CASSLVARSYNEQFF. The V call is TRBV5-1, the J call TRBJ2-1, with D possibly matching TRBD2 (5 bases). V was shortened by 2 bases and J by 1 base, with 10 bases between the two germline ends. CDR1 and CDR2 from the germline V gene are SGHRS and YFSETQ. The length of the CDR3 is 15 residues.

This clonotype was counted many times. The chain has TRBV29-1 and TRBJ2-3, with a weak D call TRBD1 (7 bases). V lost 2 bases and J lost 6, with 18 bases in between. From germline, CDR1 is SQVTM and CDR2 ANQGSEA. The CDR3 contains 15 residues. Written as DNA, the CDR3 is TGCAGCGTTGAAAGGCCCGACCCAGGGGGGGATACGCAGTATTTT. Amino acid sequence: CSVERPDPGGDTQYF.

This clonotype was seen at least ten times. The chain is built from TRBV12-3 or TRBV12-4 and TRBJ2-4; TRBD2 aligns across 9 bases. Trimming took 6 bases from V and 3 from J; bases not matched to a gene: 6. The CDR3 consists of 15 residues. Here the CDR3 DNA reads TGTGCCAGCAGCCTCCGACTAGCGGTCAAAAACATTCAGTACTTC. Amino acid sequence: CASSLRLAVKNIQYF.

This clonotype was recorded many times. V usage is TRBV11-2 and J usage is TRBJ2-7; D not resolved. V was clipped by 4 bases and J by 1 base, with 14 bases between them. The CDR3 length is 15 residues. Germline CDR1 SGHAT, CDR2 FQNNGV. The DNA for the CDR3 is TGTGCCAGCAGCTCAGAGAAGGATGGGTCCTACGAGCAGTACGTC. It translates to CASSSEKDGSYEQYV.